The next 13 T cell receptor beta chains were all read from a single sample in a study of regulatory T cells in long-lasting Graves disease. The time point was: newly diagnosed GD, antithyroid drugs for less than 3 months. Preparation of the TCR library used RNA extracted from PBMCs. Building the TCR beta libraries relied on iRepertoire HTBI primers, and CDR3 regions underwent Arm-PCR. TCRdb itself ran the multiplex PCR reads through MiXCR, one entry per CDR3 protein. The table has 450,000 to 700,000 distinct CDR3 sequences, about 13% seen once; the top ten hold roughly a tenth. The same data also went into a second study, on T cells in Graves' hyperthyroidism and ophthalmopathy.

The specimen was peripheral blood mononuclear cells (PBMCs), collected at new diagnosis, from a patient treated with antithyroid drugs. These receptors were collected from a young man with Graves disease.

This clonotype was counted at least ten times. V is TRBV7-2 and J is TRBJ2-5; a weak D match, TRBD2 (6 bases). Germline lookup yields CDR1 SGHTA and CDR2 FQGNSA. CDR3 size: 13 residues. V was pared by 2 bases and J by 5 bases, with 9 bases between. The CDR3: CASSLLASETQYF. The CDR3 bases are TGTGCCAGCAGCTTACTAGCGAGCGAGACCCAGTACTTC.

This clonotype is medium-sized within its sample. This rearrangement joins TRBV11-2 to TRBJ2-3, with D perhaps matching TRBD2 (5 bases). This CDR3 is built from 12 residues. Germline CDR1 SGHAT, CDR2 FQNNGV. Trimming removed 5 bases from V and 4 bases from J, with 7 bases in between. The CDR3 sequence: CASSPEADTQYF. CDR3 nucleotides: TGTGCCAGCAGCCCGGAGGCAGATACGCAGTATTTT.

The gene calls are TRBV10-3 and TRBJ1-2, with 8 positions matching TRBD1. V lost 1 base and J lost 5; bases outside the gene matches: 12. Germline V gene lookup returns CDR1 ENHRY and CDR2 SYGVKD. The length of the CDR3 is 17 residues. The CDR3 region has the DNA TGTGCCATCAGTGAGTGGAAGGACAGGGCCAAAAGTTATGGCTACACCTTC. As protein: CAISEWKDRAKSYGYTF.

V usage is TRBV20-1 and J usage is TRBJ2-7; D gene unclear. Germline CDR1 DFQATT, CDR2 SNEGSKA (reference sequence). The ends were cut back, 1 base at V and 7 bases at J, with 20 bases in the middle. This CDR3 comprises 15 residues. The CDR3 sequence: CSARALLPPEPEQYF. The CDR3 DNA follows: TGCAGTGCTAGAGCCCTACTACCTCCAGAGCCAGAGCAGTACTTC.

The DNA for the CDR3 is TGTGCCAGCTCATCTCGGGACAGGGGGAACACTGAAGCTTTCTTT. Translation gives CASSSRDRGNTEAFF. The chain uses TRBV18 and TRBJ1-1; 10 bases fit TRBD1. Germline CDR1 KGHSH, CDR2 LQKENI. The ends lost 5 bases at V and 1 base at J; junction bases unmatched: 4. This CDR3 spans 15 amino acids.

With respect to this clonotype: Only one base separates this from a far larger clonotype, so it likely reflects a read error. CDR3 protein: CASSLGTGLGEQFF. CDR3 sequence (DNA): TGTGCCAGCAGCTTAGGGACAGGGTTGGGCGAGCAGTTCTTC. The rearrangement links TRBV7-8 to TRBJ2-1, with 8 bases identical to TRBD1. This CDR3 is 14 amino acids long. Germline CDR1 and CDR2: SGHVS and FQNEAQ. Trimming removed 1 base from V and 10 bases from J; junction bases left unmatched: 6.

This clonotype appeared a few times. The chain couples TRBV4-2 to TRBJ1-5, with D perhaps matching TRBD1 (5 bases). CDR3 length equals 14 residues. Germline CDR1 LGHNA, CDR2 YNFKEQ. V lost 5 bases and J lost 3, with 11 bases in between. The CDR3 coding sequence is TGTGCCAGCAGCAAGGGACGGTACAATCAGCCCCAGCATTTT. Translated, it gives CASSKGRYNQPQHF.

This sequence joins TRBV10-3 and TRBJ2-7, with D possibly matching TRBD2 (5 bases). The CDR3 has 12 residues. The germline V and J ends were trimmed by 10 bases and 0 bases, with 10 bases remaining between them. In germline, CDR1 is ENHRY, CDR2 SYGVKD. DNA for the CDR3: TGTGCCACGAAAGGGAGCTCCTACGAGCAGTACTTC. Translation gives CATKGSSYEQYF.

The chain uses TRBV28 and TRBJ1-4, with no clear D. The germline V gene has CDR1 MDHEN and CDR2 SYDVKM. This CDR3 comprises 15 residues. V dropped 6 bases and J dropped 0 bases, with 11 bases sitting between them. CDR3 loop: CASSPEVATNEKLFF. In DNA, the CDR3 is TGTGCCAGCAGCCCCGAGGTTGCAACTAATGAAAAACTGTTTTTT.

This clonotype has at least ten counts. This chain joins TRBV20-1 and TRBJ2-7; weak D call: TRBD1 (7 bases). The CDR3 consists of 15 residues. Germline CDR1 is DFQATT and CDR2 is SNEGSKA (reference sequence). The V end lost 0 bases, the J end lost 7 bases, and 19 bases lay between the germline ends. CDR3 DNA sequence: TGCAGTGCTAGAGACGGCAGGGGGAGGACTGAGGAGCAGTACTTC. This encodes CSARDGRGRTEEQYF.

This clonotype appeared many times. The rearrangement joins TRBV5-1 to TRBJ2-7, with D uncertain. Germline V gives CDR1 SGHRS, CDR2 YFSETQ. Trimming cost V 4 bases and J 0 bases, with 11 bases left between them. The CDR3 covers 14 residues. CDR3 amino acids: CASSHDTSSYEQYF. CDR3 DNA sequence: TGCGCCAGCAGCCACGACACTTCCTCCTACGAGCAGTACTTC.

Only one count was recorded for this clonotype. A clone one base away is much larger, so this may be a read error. The chain joins TRBV6-2 or TRBV6-3 to TRBJ2-1; D may be TRBD2 (5 bases). Deletions cut 0 bases from V and 10 bases from J, with 13 bases between. Germline CDR1 and CDR2: MNHEY and SVGEGT. This CDR3 region has 14 residues. Written as DNA, the CDR3 is TGTGCCAGCAGTTACTCTCCGGGGTTTTACGAGCAGTTCTTC. Its protein product is CASSYSPGFYEQFF.

This clonotype showed up many times. The chain couples TRBV7-8 to TRBJ2-5; tentative D call: TRBD1 (6 bases). CDR3 length: 15 amino acids. Looked up from germline, CDR1 is SGHVS and CDR2 is FQNEAQ. Trimming removed 5 bases from V and 1 base from J, with 14 bases in between. The CDR3 sequence: CASSLMTGIQETQYF. The CDR3 nucleotides are TGTGCCAGCAGCCTTATGACAGGAATCCAAGAGACCCAGTACTTC.